This passage covers 10 T cell receptor beta chains from one sample sequenced in a study of T-cell reconstitution after alpha-beta-depleted transplantation in children. A TCRbeta library incorporating unique molecular identifiers was prepared. One entry per CDR3 protein results from TCRdb running MiXCR on the PCR reads. The sample carries roughly 500,000 distinct CDR3 sequences, less than 35% recorded once. The source was PBMCs from the stem cell graft donor, collected from the stem cell graft. The source is a human donor who donated a stem cell graft to a child with aplastic anemia.

This clonotype was detected only a few times. V is TRBV20-1 and J is TRBJ2-1, with D maybe TRBD2 (6 bases). V lost 3 bases and J lost 6, with 9 bases in between. This CDR3 has 12 residues. Germline CDR1 reads DFQATT; CDR2 reads SNEGSKA (reference sequence). The DNA of the CDR3 is TGCAGTGCTAGGGGGGGATCCAATGAGCAGTTCTTC. Encoded protein: CSARGGSNEQFF.

The table lists this clonotype with a few counts. This chain joins TRBV6-2 or TRBV6-3 and TRBJ1-5; D unclear. V was pared by 6 bases and J by 4 bases, with 13 bases between. This CDR3 contains 14 residues. CDR1 and CDR2 from the germline V gene are MNHEY and SVGEGT. CDR3 residues: CASRLESANQPQHF. DNA for the CDR3: TGTGCCAGCAGACTCGAAAGCGCTAATCAGCCCCAGCATTTT.

The CDR3 DNA is TGTGCCAGCAGCTTGGTCGCAGGTTCCAATGAGCAGTTCTTC. It is translated as CASSLVAGSNEQFF. The V and J genes are TRBV5-5 and TRBJ2-1; no reliable D call. Germline V lookup: CDR1 SGHKS, CDR2 YYEKEE (reference sequence). V lost 0 bases to trimming and J lost 6 bases, with 10 bases between them. The CDR3 is 14 amino acids.

This clonotype was recorded at least ten times. This chain uses TRBV7-9 with TRBJ2-7, with TRBD2 matching over 9 bases. CDR1 and CDR2 (germline): SEHNR, FQNEAQ (reference sequence). There are 13 residues in the CDR3. With V trimmed by 3 bases and J by 4 bases, 1 base remained unmatched. The CDR3, as DNA: TGTGCCAGCAGCTTTAGCGGGAGTTACGAGCAGTACTTC. It yields the protein CASSFSGSYEQYF. The whole variable domain, remainder taken from reference TRBV7-9 and TRBJ2-7, is DTGVSQNPRHKITKRGQNVTFRCDPISEHNRLYWYRQTLGQGPEFLTYFQNEAQLEKSRLLSDRFSAERPKGSFSTLEIQRTEQGDSAMYLCASSFSGSYEQYFGPGTRLTVT.

This clonotype was seen a few times. V and J are TRBV5-1 and TRBJ2-2; 15 nucleotides align to TRBD2. The CDR3 sequence is 20 residues long. With 2 bases clipped from V and 1 base from J, the junction kept 9 bases outside the gene matches. From germline, CDR1 is SGHRS and CDR2 YFSETQ. Here the CDR3 DNA reads TGCGCCAGCAGCTTACTGCCGGGACTAGCGGGAGGTCTGAACACCGGGGAGCTGTTTTTT. As protein: CASSLLPGLAGGLNTGELFF.

This chain joins TRBV20-1 and TRBJ1-2; TRBD1 matches 7 bases. After removal of 3 bases from V and 0 bases from J, the junction contained 7 bases not matched to a gene. There are 15 residues in the CDR3. The germline gives CDR1 DFQATT, CDR2 SNEGSKA (reference sequence). The CDR3 reads CSASSQGDTNYGYTF. The CDR3 DNA follows: TGCAGTGCTAGCTCGCAGGGGGACACTAACTATGGCTACACCTTC.

The table lists this clonotype with a few counts. V gene TRBV5-1 combines with J gene TRBJ2-7; D unclear. This CDR3 contains 9 residues. Germline assignment: CDR1 SGHRS and CDR2 YFSETQ. V was clipped by 5 bases and J by 6 bases, with 3 bases between them. The chain's CDR3 is CASRFEQYF. CDR3 coding DNA: TGCGCCAGCAGGTTCGAGCAGTACTTC.

This rearrangement joins TRBV24-1 to TRBJ2-1, with D uncertain. Germline assignment: CDR1 KGHDR and CDR2 SFDVKD. CDR3 length: 13 amino acids. Trimming stripped 3 bases from V and 6 bases from J, with 8 bases between. CDR3 bases: TGTGCCACCAGTGATCTCGGCAGCAATGAGCAGTTCTTC. Translating it yields CATSDLGSNEQFF.

The rearrangement joins TRBV29-1 to TRBJ2-7; 10 bases align to TRBD2. The CDR3 totals 13 residues. In germline, CDR1 is SQVTM, CDR2 ANQGSEA. The ends lost 6 bases at V and 4 bases at J; junction bases unmatched: 6. The CDR3 region is CSVSSGSLYEQYV. The CDR3 DNA follows: TGCAGCGTGTCTAGCGGGAGTTTGTACGAGCAGTACGTC.

The chain combines TRBV5-1 with TRBJ1-6, with D perhaps TRBD1 (5 bases). The length of the CDR3 is 14 residues. Germline assignment: CDR1 SGHRS and CDR2 YFSETQ. V shed 4 bases and J shed 8 bases, with 13 bases lying between them. The CDR3 DNA is TGCGCCAGCAGCAGACGACAGACCGATTCACCCCTCCACTTT. Its protein is CASSRRQTDSPLHF.